There are a few counts of the clone carrying this T cell receptor beta chain. TCRdb re-called the RACE reads through MiXCR, storing one row per CDR3 protein. The repertoire holds roughly 360,000 distinct CDR3 sequences, with roughly 4.8% as singletons. This CDR3 contains 17 residues. Trimming shortened V by 6 bases and J by 1 base, and 16 bases separated the two germline ends. Germline CDR1 reads MDHEN; CDR2 reads SYDVKM. This entry is derived from a study of human T cells and chemical hapten exposure. Study as a whole: Diphenylcyclopropenone, dosed weekly to the scalp, was given to patients throughout the roughly 24-week study.

Time point here: patch test 1, 2 weeks after DPC sensitization. The treatment: therapeutic diphenylcyclopropenone sensitization with weekly scalp DPC. Before extraction, the whole blood was not fractionated, and total RNA was taken from it. The genes are TRBV28 and TRBJ2-6; possible D gene TRBD2, 7 bases. This specimen consisted of whole blood, obtained in connection with sensitization to the hapten diphenylcyclopropenone (DPC). This sequence was found in a woman between 45 and 65 years old with alopecia areata. Some clones in this sample may be carry-over from other donors' samples. This CDR3 is CASRGGGLGSGANVLTF. CDR3 DNA: TGTGCCAGCAGAGGGGGAGGGCTGGGATCTGGGGCCAACGTCCTGACTTTC.